A single sample is the source of the 18 T cell receptor beta chains below, sequenced in a study of blood T cell repertoires in COVID-19. Libraries were prepared by immunoSEQ multiplex PCR; TCRdb keeps only in-frame clonotypes and omits some of them. The sample includes about 170,000 clones, roughly 79% seen only once; the top ten take 22%. Material: peripheral blood. Receptor source: a woman of 80 years or more with acute or convalescent COVID-19.

The genes are TRBV10-2 and TRBJ2-1; TRBD1 is a possible D gene (6 bases). The CDR3 spans 13 residues. Trimming stripped 1 base from V and 13 bases from J, with 14 bases between. Per germline, CDR1 WSHSY and CDR2 SAAADI. The CDR3 protein is CASSEWTVRYQFF. The CDR3 bases are TGCGCCAGCAGTGAGTGGACAGTTCGATATCAGTTCTTC.

The DNA for the CDR3 is TGTGCCAGCAGCCGTTTACGGGCAGGGGAATTTGGCATTCAGTACTTC. Protein sequence: CASSRLRAGEFGIQYF. The gene calls are TRBV6-6 and TRBJ2-4, with a possible D match to TRBD1 (6 bases). Germline V gene sequence: CDR1 MNHNY, CDR2 SVGAGI (reference sequence). There are 16 residues in the CDR3. V dropped 6 bases and J dropped 9 bases, with 24 bases sitting between them.

The rearrangement links TRBV5-1 to TRBJ1-1; no clear D gene. This CDR3 comprises 15 residues. V was pared by 0 bases and J by 3 bases, with 12 bases between. Per germline, CDR1 SGHRS and CDR2 YFSETQ. CDR3 protein: CASSLAPGSDTEAFF. In nucleotides, the CDR3 is TGCGCCAGCAGCTTGGCCCCGGGGTCGGACACTGAAGCTTTCTTT.

The rearrangement uses TRBV28 and TRBJ1-1; no firm D call. V was cut by 3 bases and J by 0 bases, with 17 bases left in between. Germline values: CDR1 MDHEN, CDR2 SYDVKM. The CDR3 is 17 residues long. This chain's CDR3 is CASSLGLSYGMNTEAFF. CDR3 nucleotides: TGTGCCAGCAGTTTGGGCCTCTCGTACGGCATGAACACTGAAGCTTTCTTT. Complete variable domain (other parts from reference TRBV28 and TRBJ1-1): DVKVTQSSRYLVKRTGEKVFLECVQDMDHENMFWYRQDPGLGLRLIYFSYDVKMKEKGDIPEGYSVSREKKERFSLILESASTNQTSMYLCASSLGLSYGMNTEAFFGQGTRLTVV.

A note on this clone: This sample includes further DNA sequences coding for the same CDR3. This rearrangement joins TRBV6-2 or TRBV6-3 to TRBJ2-5, with a possible D match to TRBD2 (6 bases). Per the germline V gene, CDR1 is MNHEY and CDR2 is SVGEGT. CDR3 length: 12 residues. The V gene lost 6 bases and the J gene lost 3 bases, with 8 bases spanning the gap. The CDR3 reads CASSWGEETQYF. The CDR3, as DNA: TGTGCCAGCAGCTGGGGGGAAGAGACCCAGTACTTC.

The chain joins TRBV7-8 to TRBJ2-1; TRBD2 matches at 11 bases. The CDR3 runs 16 residues. V lost 4 bases and J lost 3; bases outside the gene matches: 5. CDR1 is SGHVS, CDR2 FQNEAQ, per germline. CDR3 bases: TGTGCCAGCAGCTCCCTAGCGGGAGGTGGCTACAATGAGCAGTTCTTC. It codes for CASSSLAGGGYNEQFF.

The chain uses TRBV4-1 and TRBJ2-3, with TRBD2 identical over 9 bases. With 0 bases clipped from V and 2 bases from J, the junction kept 18 bases outside the gene matches. Germline CDR1 and CDR2: MGHRA and YSYEKL. The CDR3 is made up of 21 amino acids. This CDR3 is CASSQDAGLAGTPLATDTQYF. The DNA for the CDR3 is TGCGCCAGCAGCCAAGATGCCGGGCTAGCGGGAACACCACTTGCCACAGATACGCAGTATTTT.

The V gene is TRBV19, the J gene TRBJ1-2, with unresolved D. Germline V lookup: CDR1 LNHDA, CDR2 SQIVND (reference sequence). The CDR3 extends over 13 amino acids. V lost 4 bases, J lost 0 bases, and 6 bases lay in between. The CDR3 region has the DNA TGTGCCAGTAGTAGTGGGCCTAACTATGGCTACACCTTC. Its protein is CASSSGPNYGYTF.

There are many counts of this clone. The V and J genes are TRBV5-6 and TRBJ1-1; TRBD1 matches at 7 bases. The trim removed 1 base at V and 4 bases at J, leaving 1 base unmatched. The CDR3 runs to 13 residues. Germline V gene lookup returns CDR1 SGHDT and CDR2 YYEEEE. CDR3 DNA: TGTGCCAGCAGCTTGTACAGGGGCACTGAAGCTTTCTTT. Translated: CASSLYRGTEAFF.

The gene calls are TRBV7-9 and TRBJ2-5; 8 bases agree with TRBD1. This CDR3 region has 14 residues. V shed 5 bases and J 5 bases; nucleotides not matched to a gene: 7. Germline CDR1 SEHNR, CDR2 FQNEAQ (reference sequence). CDR3 in DNA: TGTGCCAGCAGCGGTGGGACAGGCGGGGAGACCCAGTACTTC. It encodes CASSGGTGGETQYF.

The chain links TRBV27 to TRBJ2-3; 10 bases line up with TRBD1. With 5 bases clipped from V and 9 bases from J, the junction kept 17 bases outside the gene matches. The V gene's germline CDR1 is MNHEY and CDR2 SMNVEV (reference sequence). The CDR3 spans 17 residues. CDR3 region: CASSPTSGTGVGETQYF. The CDR3, as DNA: TGTGCCAGCAGTCCAACGTCCGGGACAGGGGTGGGCGAAACGCAGTATTTT.

The chain recombines TRBV4-2 with TRBJ1-5, with 7 bases lining up with TRBD1. The CDR3 spans 16 residues. J gave up 1 base and V 2 bases, and 5 bases lay outside the gene matches. The germline gives CDR1 LGHNA, CDR2 YNFKEQ. The CDR3 region is CASSQTGEKSNQPQHF. CDR3 nucleotide sequence: TGTGCCAGCAGCCAAACAGGGGAGAAAAGCAATCAGCCCCAGCATTTT.

The chain is built from TRBV5-5 and TRBJ1-2, with 10 bases lining up with TRBD1. Germline lookup yields CDR1 SGHKS and CDR2 YYEKEE (reference sequence). After removal of 0 bases from V and 7 bases from J, the junction contained 3 bases not matched to a gene. CDR3 length: 14 amino acids. The DNA of the CDR3 is TGTGCCAGCAGCTTGGGGACAGGGGGAGGTGGCTACACCTTC. Protein product: CASSLGTGGGGYTF.

V and J are TRBV6-5 and TRBJ1-5, with D perhaps TRBD1 (5 bases). Per the germline V gene, CDR1 is MNHEY and CDR2 is SVGAGI. The CDR3 is 14 amino acids. V shed 5 bases and J shed 5 bases, with 13 bases lying between them. CDR3: CASSTGLSYQPQHF. For the CDR3, the DNA is TGTGCCAGCAGTACAGGCCTCTCCTATCAGCCCCAGCATTTT.

This chain joins TRBV25-1 and TRBJ2-4, with D possibly matching TRBD1 (6 bases). Looked up from germline, CDR1 is MGHDK and CDR2 is SYGVNS. The CDR3 is 17 amino acids. Between the trimmed V and J ends, which lost 1 base and 0 bases, there was a span of 13 bases. CDR3 region: CASSESGHQVAKNIQYF. For the CDR3, the DNA is TGTGCCAGCAGTGAATCGGGACACCAAGTAGCCAAAAACATTCAGTACTTC.

This chain links TRBV5-1 with TRBJ2-3, with TRBD2 matching over 9 bases. The CDR3 length is 15 residues. J gave up 1 base and V 4 bases, and 4 bases lay outside the gene matches. Looked up from germline, CDR1 is SGHRS and CDR2 is YFSETQ. The CDR3 sequence: CASSGSGGRTDTQYF. In DNA, the CDR3 is TGCGCCAGCAGCGGTAGCGGGGGACGCACAGATACGCAGTATTTT.

The chain uses TRBV12-3 or TRBV12-4 and TRBJ2-1, with D tentatively TRBD2 (6 bases). The CDR3 length is 13 residues. The ends were cut back, 1 base at V and 5 bases at J, with 6 bases in the middle. Here the CDR3 reads CASSLGLDNEQFF. The CDR3 region has the DNA TGTGCCAGCAGTTTAGGACTAGACAATGAGCAGTTCTTC.

This clone came up a few times. The chain links TRBV6-5 to TRBJ2-1; 10 nucleotides agree with TRBD2. The CDR3 contains 14 residues. Losses at the gene ends were 6 bases for V and 6 bases for J; bases not matched to a gene: 5. CDR1 and CDR2 from the germline V gene are MNHEY and SVGAGI. CDR3 in DNA: TGTGCCAGCAGCTTCTGGACTAGCGGCAATGAGCAGTTCTTC. Translated, it gives CASSFWTSGNEQFF.